These T cell receptor beta chains were read from a single sample in a study of shared clonotypes between healthy human individuals. Libraries were prepared by immunoSEQ multiplex PCR; TCRdb keeps only in-frame clonotypes and omits some of them. The profile shows hundreds of thousands of clones, 85% to 95% of them singletons. Sequenced: naive CD8+ T cells sorted from blood. All receptors come from a woman aged 30 to 39 in good health. Each CDR3 is given with its conserved first and last residue. D genes are given only for firm matches. Only part of the rows carry a size: once, few, many, or a class if the clone is expanded.

D: -; V: TRBV7-9; size: -; J: TRBJ1-4; DNA: TGTGCCAGCAGCGGGCCGACGGGTCCGTATGAAAAACTGTTTTTT; CDR3: CASSGPTGPYEKLFF
D: -; V: TRBV19; size: -; J: TRBJ2-7; DNA: TGTGCCAGTAGTATTCGGGTGGCCTACGAGCAGTACTTC; CDR3: CASSIRVAYEQYF
D: TRBD1; V: TRBV27; size: -; J: TRBJ2-3; DNA: TGTGCCAGCAGTCTCGGGACAGGGAATTCAGATACGCAGTATTTT; CDR3: CASSLGTGNSDTQYF
D: TRBD1; V: TRBV4-1; size: once; J: TRBJ1-2; DNA: TGCGCCAGCAGCCAAGAAGGTCTAGGACAGGGAGGCGGCTACACCTTC; CDR3: CASSQEGLGQGGGYTF
D: TRBD2; V: TRBV5-6; size: -; J: TRBJ2-3; DNA: TGTGCCAGCAGCCCCCCTGGGGGGAGGGCTCCAGATACGCAGTATTTT; CDR3: CASSPPGGRAPDTQYF
D: -; V: TRBV29-1; size: -; J: TRBJ2-1; DNA: TGCAGCACCAAGCCGGACAACTACAATGAGCAGTTCTTC; CDR3: CSTKPDNYNEQFF
D: -; V: TRBV28; size: -; J: TRBJ1-2; DNA: TGTGCCAGCAGTCCTTGGAAAGGGGACACGAACTATGGCTACACCTTC; CDR3: CASSPWKGDTNYGYTF
D: TRBD1; V: TRBV5-1; size: -; J: TRBJ2-1; DNA: TGCGCCAGCAGCTTCACAGGGGGATTCTCCTACAATGAGCAGTTCTTC; CDR3: CASSFTGGFSYNEQFF
D: -; V: TRBV4-1; size: -; J: TRBJ2-7; DNA: TGCGCCAGCAGCCAAGATGGTACGGGCCTATACGAGCAGTACTTC; CDR3: CASSQDGTGLYEQYF
D: TRBD1; V: TRBV27; size: -; J: TRBJ1-5; DNA: TGTGCCACCTCGGACAGGGCACATAGCAATCAGCCCCAGCATTTT; CDR3: CATSDRAHSNQPQHF
D: -; V: TRBV7-7; size: -; J: TRBJ1-3; DNA: TGTGCCAGCAGCGCCGGGCCCCGCTTTGGAAACACCATATATTTT; CDR3: CASSAGPRFGNTIYF
D: -; V: TRBV5-6; size: once; J: TRBJ2-7; DNA: TGTGCCAGCAGCTTGGACTCCGAGCAGTACTTC; CDR3: CASSLDSEQYF
D: -; V: TRBV7-9; size: -; J: TRBJ2-7; DNA: TGTGCCAGCAGCCCGACCCCCTCGGACACCACAACAAGAAACTTC; CDR3: CASSPTPSDTTTRNF
D: -; V: TRBV11-2; size: -; J: TRBJ1-2; DNA: TGTGCCAGCAGCTCCTTAGGGGACCACTATGGCTACACCTTC; CDR3: CASSSLGDHYGYTF
D: TRBD1; V: TRBV28; size: -; J: TRBJ1-2; DNA: TGTGCCAGCAGTATCACCGGGACAGGCCTTGGCTACACCTTC; CDR3: CASSITGTGLGYTF
D: -; V: TRBV6-1; size: -; J: TRBJ2-2; DNA: TGTGCCAGCAGTGAATATGGGGTAACCGGGGAGCTGTTTTTT; CDR3: CASSEYGVTGELFF
D: TRBD1; V: TRBV19; size: -; J: TRBJ2-7; DNA: TGTGCCAGTAGTCTGGGACAGGGCTACGAGCAGTACTTC; CDR3: CASSLGQGYEQYF
D: -; V: TRBV12-5; size: -; J: TRBJ1-5; DNA: TGTGCTAGTGGTTTAATGACAGGTGAGAGCAATCAGCCCCAGCATTTT; CDR3: CASGLMTGESNQPQHF
D: -; V: TRBV13; size: -; J: TRBJ1-2; DNA: TGTGCCAGCAGCCGGGCCTCCTATGGCTACACCTTC; CDR3: CASSRASYGYTF
D: -; V: TRBV2; size: -; J: TRBJ2-7; DNA: TGTGCCAGCAGTGAATCTCAGCAATCCTACGAGCAGTACTTC; CDR3: CASSESQQSYEQYF
D: -; V: TRBV13; size: -; J: TRBJ1-1; DNA: TGTGCCAGCAGCTTTGGACAGAACACTGAAGCTTTCTTT; CDR3: CASSFGQNTEAFF
D: -; V: TRBV9; size: once; J: TRBJ2-7; DNA: TGTGCCAGCAGCGTAGGCAGCTCAGGTCTATCCTACGAGCAGTACTTC; CDR3: CASSVGSSGLSYEQYF
D: TRBD2; V: TRBV28; size: -; J: TRBJ2-7; DNA: TGTGCCAGCAGTTTGGGGGAGGGACGGTACGAGCAGTACTTC; CDR3: CASSLGEGRYEQYF
D: TRBD2; V: TRBV15; size: once; J: TRBJ2-2; DNA: TGTGCCACCAGTAGCGATCCGGGACTAGCTAACACCGGGGAGCTGTTTTTT; CDR3: CATSSDPGLANTGELFF